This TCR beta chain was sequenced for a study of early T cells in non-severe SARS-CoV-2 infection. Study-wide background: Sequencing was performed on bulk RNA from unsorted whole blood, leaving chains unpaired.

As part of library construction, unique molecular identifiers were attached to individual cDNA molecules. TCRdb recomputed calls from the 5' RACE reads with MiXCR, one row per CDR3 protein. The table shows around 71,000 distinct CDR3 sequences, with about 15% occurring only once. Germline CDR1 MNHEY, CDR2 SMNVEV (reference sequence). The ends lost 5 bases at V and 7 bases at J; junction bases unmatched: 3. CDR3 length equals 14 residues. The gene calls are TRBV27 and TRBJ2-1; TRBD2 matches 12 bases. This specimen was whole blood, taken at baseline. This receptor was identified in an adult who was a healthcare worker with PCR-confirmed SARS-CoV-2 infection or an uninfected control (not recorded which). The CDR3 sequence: CASSLLAGGNEQFF. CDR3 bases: TGTGCCAGCAGTCTCCTAGCGGGGGGGAATGAGCAGTTCTTC.